This T cell receptor beta chain stems from a study of blood T cell repertoires in COVID-19. This table comes from immunoSEQ multiplex PCR, and its TCRdb copy is limited to in-frame clones, with some not included. The profile shows 50,000 to 75,000 clones, approximately 78% of them singletons. The CDR3 length is 13 residues. Trimming cost V 5 bases and J 7 bases; bases outside gene matches: 2. The germline V gene has CDR1 LNHDA and CDR2 SQIVND (reference sequence). The clonotype comes from a man between 60 and 70 years old with COVID-19, enrolled during active disease. The rearrangement joins TRBV19 to TRBJ1-6; 7 nucleotides agree with TRBD1. Sequenced: peripheral blood. Here the CDR3 reads CASSSGGNSPLHF. The CDR3 nucleotides are TGTGCCAGTAGTTCAGGGGGGAATTCACCCCTCCACTTT.